This T cell receptor beta chain was sequenced in a study of cytomegalovirus exposure and HLA in healthy donors (TCRdb year 2017). At the level of the whole study: The 650 to 750 repertoires of the first cohort and the 110 or so validation repertoires were produced on the same platform, according to a later analysis. The study aimed to test whether signatures of past pathogen exposure could be identified by cataloging public T cell receptors. Besides the first cohort of hundreds of subjects, a separate validation cohort made up of 95 to 150 different subjects was used. To predict cytomegalovirus infection status, the study brought together high-throughput TCR immunosequencing, statistical association of individual TCRs with disease status, and machine learning. Overall results and qualifications from the work: A later analysis found that TCRs clustered in the first cohort also tended to co-occur in the 95 to 150 validation repertoires, with 90% to 95% of cluster scores above 0. A later analysis had no HLA typing for the validation cohort, so co-occurrence there was scored across all 130 or so repertoires. The authors suggested that the approach could potentially be extended to other disease states and immunological phenotypes. A few of the identified cytomegalovirus-associated TCR beta chains were confirmed in vitro to be specific for cytomegalovirus antigens. The study gave a list of over 150 TCR beta chains associated with cytomegalovirus. Across donors, most TCR sequences were observed very rarely, whereas some public TCRs were present in many individuals. Cytomegalovirus status was reported to be diagnosed by the classifier with high specificity and sensitivity in both the original and validation cohorts.

Separate from the approximately 700-subject first cohort, the validation cohort of about 130 subjects was the group to which the donors belonged. Inclusive of the bounding cysteine and phenylalanine, the CDR3 is 15 residues long. Kept here is only the CDR3 DNA, which spans 45 bases and is read in frame from base 1. In the germline V gene, CDR1 corresponds to SNHLY and CDR2 to FYNNEI. Trimming removed 6 bases from V and 7 bases from J, leaving 21 bases between the germline ends. Library preparation employed the immunoSEQ multiplex PCR assay. Processing in the source paper ran as follows. A statistical classification framework was built to diagnose cytomegalovirus status from the catalog of TCR beta chain sequences. TCRdb limited this immuneACCESS table to in-frame rearrangements with V and J called. A share of clones is missing; checked studies link under half to unresolved V genes, and the rest is unexplained. V and J calls and clone size are those listed in that table; D and trimming were worked out from the DNA. Across this sample there are tens of thousands of clones, with 84% seen only once. The ten largest make up 9% to 14% of the sample.

In this sample, this clone turned up once. Its binding antigen is unknown. Per-base qualities were not stored, and no clone one base away is much larger. The sample comprised PBMCs. This receptor was taken from a woman between 18 and 29 years old in good health and CMV-seropositive. The chain uses TRBV2 and TRBJ1-2; TRBD1 is perhaps the D gene, given 6 matching bases. The CDR3 reads CASRANAGVGGGYTF. At the DNA level, the sequence is TGTGCCAGCAGGGCGAACGCAGGGGTAGGCGGTGGCTACACCTTC.